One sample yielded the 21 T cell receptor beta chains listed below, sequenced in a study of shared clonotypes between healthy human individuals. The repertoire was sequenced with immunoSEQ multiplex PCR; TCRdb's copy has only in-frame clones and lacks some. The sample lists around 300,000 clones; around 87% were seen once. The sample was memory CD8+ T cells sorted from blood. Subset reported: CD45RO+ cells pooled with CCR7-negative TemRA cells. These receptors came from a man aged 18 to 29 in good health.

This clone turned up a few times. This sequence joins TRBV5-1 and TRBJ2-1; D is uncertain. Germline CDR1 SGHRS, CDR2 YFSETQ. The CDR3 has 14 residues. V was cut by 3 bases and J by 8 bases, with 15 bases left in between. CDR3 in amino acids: CASSSDDVVDEQFF. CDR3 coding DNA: TGCGCCAGCAGCTCGGATGATGTTGTTGATGAGCAGTTCTTC.

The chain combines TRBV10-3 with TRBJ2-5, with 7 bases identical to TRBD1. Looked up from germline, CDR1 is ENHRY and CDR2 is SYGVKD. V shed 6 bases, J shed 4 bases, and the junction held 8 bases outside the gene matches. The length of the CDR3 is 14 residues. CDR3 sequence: CAIRGQVDRETQYF. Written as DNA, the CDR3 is TGTGCCATCAGAGGACAGGTCGATAGAGAGACCCAGTACTTC.

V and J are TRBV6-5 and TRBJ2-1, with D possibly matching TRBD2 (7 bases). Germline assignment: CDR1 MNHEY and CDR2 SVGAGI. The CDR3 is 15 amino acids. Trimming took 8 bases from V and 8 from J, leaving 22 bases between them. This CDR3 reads CASSGGGASGDEQFF. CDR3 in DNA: TGTGCCAGCTCTGGGGGCGGGGCTAGCGGCGATGAGCAGTTCTTC.

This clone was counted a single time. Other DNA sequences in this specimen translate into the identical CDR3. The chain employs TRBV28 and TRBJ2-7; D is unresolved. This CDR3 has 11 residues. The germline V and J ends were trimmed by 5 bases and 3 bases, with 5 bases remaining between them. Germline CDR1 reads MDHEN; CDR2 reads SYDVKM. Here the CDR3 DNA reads TGTGCCAGCAGTCGAGGCTACGAGCAGTACTTC. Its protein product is CASSRGYEQYF.

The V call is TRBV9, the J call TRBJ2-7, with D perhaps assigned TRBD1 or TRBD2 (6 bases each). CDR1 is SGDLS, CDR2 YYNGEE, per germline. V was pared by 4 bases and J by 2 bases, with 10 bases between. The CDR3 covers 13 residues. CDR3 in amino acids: CASSSGAPYEQYF. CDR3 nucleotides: TGTGCCAGCAGCTCGGGGGCCCCCTACGAGCAGTACTTC.

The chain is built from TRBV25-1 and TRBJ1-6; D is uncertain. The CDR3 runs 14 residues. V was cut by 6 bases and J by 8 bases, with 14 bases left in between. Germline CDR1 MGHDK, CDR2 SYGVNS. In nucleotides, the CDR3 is TGTGCCAGCAGCCATCTAAGAGACGATTCACCCCTCCACTTT. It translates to CASSHLRDDSPLHF.

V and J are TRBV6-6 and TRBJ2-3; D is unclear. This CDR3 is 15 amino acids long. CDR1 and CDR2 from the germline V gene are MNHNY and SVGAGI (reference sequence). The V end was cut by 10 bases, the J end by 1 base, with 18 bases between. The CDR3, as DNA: TGTGCCACCAAGAGAGGTCCGTGGGGCACAGATACGCAGTATTTT. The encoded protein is CATKRGPWGTDTQYF.

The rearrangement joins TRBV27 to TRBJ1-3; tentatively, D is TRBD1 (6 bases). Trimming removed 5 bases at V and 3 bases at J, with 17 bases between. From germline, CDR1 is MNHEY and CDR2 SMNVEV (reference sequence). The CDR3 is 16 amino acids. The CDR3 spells CASSPSHRVDGNTIYF. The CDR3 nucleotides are TGTGCCAGCAGTCCCTCGCACAGGGTGGATGGAAACACCATATATTTT.

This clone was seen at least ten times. The CDR3 DNA sequence: TGTGCCAGCAGCGCTGCCGAGACAGGGGCTGAAAAACTGTTTTTT. Amino acid sequence: CASSAAETGAEKLFF. This chain uses TRBV9 with TRBJ1-4; 8 bases match TRBD1. Germline assignment: CDR1 SGDLS and CDR2 YYNGEE. J was trimmed by 7 bases and V by 3 bases; bases with no gene match: 8. There are 15 residues in the CDR3.

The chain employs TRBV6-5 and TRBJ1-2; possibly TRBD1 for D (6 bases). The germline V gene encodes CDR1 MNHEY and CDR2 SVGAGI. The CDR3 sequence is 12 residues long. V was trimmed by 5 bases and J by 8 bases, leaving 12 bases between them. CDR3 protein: CASSGGGLGYTF. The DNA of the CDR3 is TGTGCCAGCAGTGGAGGGGGGCTCGGCTACACCTTC.

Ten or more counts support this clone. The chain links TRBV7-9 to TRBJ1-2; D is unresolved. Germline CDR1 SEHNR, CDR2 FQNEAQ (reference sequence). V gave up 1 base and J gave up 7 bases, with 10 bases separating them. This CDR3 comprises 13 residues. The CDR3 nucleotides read TGTGCCAGCAGCTTAGATCCCCTCTTTGGCTACACCTTC. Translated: CASSLDPLFGYTF.

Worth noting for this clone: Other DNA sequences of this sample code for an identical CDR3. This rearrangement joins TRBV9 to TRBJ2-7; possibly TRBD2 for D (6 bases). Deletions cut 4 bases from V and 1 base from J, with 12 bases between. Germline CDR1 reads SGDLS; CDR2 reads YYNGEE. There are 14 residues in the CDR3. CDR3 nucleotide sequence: TGTGCCAGCAGCCCCCAAAGCGGGTCCTACGAGCAGTACTTC. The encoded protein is CASSPQSGSYEQYF.

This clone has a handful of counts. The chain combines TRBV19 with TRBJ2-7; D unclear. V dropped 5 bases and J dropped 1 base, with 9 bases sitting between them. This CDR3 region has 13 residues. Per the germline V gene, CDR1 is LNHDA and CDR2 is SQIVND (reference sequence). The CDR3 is CASSLRLSYEQYF. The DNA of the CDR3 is TGTGCCAGTAGTCTCAGGTTATCCTACGAGCAGTACTTC.

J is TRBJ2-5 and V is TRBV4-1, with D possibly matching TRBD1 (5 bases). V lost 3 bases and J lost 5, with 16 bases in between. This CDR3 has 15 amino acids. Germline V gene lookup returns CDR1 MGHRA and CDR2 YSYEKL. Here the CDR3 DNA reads TGCGCCAGCAGCCATTGGACACACCAAGGGGAGACCCAGTACTTC. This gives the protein CASSHWTHQGETQYF.

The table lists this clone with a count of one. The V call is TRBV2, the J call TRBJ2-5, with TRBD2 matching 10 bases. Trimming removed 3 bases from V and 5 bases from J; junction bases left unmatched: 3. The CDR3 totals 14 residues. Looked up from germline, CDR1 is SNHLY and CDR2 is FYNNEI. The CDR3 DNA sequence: TGTGCCAGCAGTGACCCTAGCGGGGGCGAGACCCAGTACTTC. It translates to CASSDPSGGETQYF.

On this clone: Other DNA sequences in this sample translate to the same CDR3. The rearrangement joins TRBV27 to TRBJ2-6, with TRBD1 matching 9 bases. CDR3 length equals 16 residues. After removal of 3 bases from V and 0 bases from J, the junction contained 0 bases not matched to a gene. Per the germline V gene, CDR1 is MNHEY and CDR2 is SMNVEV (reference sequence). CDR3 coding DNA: TGTGCCAGCAGTTTGACAGGGGGCTCTGGGGCCAACGTCCTGACTTTC. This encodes CASSLTGGSGANVLTF.

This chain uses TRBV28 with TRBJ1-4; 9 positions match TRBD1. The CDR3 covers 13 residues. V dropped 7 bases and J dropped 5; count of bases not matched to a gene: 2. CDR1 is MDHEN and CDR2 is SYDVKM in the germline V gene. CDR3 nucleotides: TGTGCCAGCAAGGACAGGGGAAATGAAAAACTGTTTTTT. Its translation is CASKDRGNEKLFF. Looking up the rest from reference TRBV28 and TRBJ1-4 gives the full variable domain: DVKVTQSSRYLVKRTGEKVFLECVQDMDHENMFWYRQDPGLGLRLIYFSYDVKMKEKGDIPEGYSVSREKKERFSLILESASTNQTSMYLCASKDRGNEKLFFGSGTQLSVL.

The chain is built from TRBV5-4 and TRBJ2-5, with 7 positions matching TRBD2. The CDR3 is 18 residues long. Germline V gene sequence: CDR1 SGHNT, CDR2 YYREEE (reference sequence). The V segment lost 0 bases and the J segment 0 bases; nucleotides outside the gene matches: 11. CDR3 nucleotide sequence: TGTGCCAGCAGCTTGGTGTCCGGGACTACCCTCTACCAAGAGACCCAGTACTTC. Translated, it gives CASSLVSGTTLYQETQYF.

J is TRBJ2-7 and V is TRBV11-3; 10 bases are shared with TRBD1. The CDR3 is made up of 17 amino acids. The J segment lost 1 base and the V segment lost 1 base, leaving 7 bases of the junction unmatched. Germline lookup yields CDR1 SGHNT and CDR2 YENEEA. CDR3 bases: TGTGCCAGCAGCTTAGGAGGCTGGACAGGGGGATCCTACGAGCAGTACTTC. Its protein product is CASSLGGWTGGSYEQYF.

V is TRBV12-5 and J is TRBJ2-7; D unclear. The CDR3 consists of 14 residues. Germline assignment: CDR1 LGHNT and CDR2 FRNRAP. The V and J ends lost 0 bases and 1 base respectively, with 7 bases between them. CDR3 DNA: TGTGCTAGTGGTTTGGTAGGGCCGTCCTACGAGCAGTACTTC. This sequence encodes CASGLVGPSYEQYF.

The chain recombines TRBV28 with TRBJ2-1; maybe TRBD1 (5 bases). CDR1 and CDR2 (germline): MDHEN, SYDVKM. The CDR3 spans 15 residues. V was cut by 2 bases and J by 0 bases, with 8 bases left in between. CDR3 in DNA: TGTGCCAGCAGTTTACAGGGAATCTCCTACAATGAGCAGTTCTTC. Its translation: CASSLQGISYNEQFF.